The clone carrying this T cell receptor beta chain was seen more than once but under ten times. This record comes from a study of radiation and T cells in renal cell carcinoma. After removal of 5 bases from V and 5 bases from J, the junction contained 23 bases not matched to a gene. This CDR3 spans 20 amino acids. Germline V gives CDR1 LNHDA, CDR2 SQIVND (reference sequence). The treatment: 15 Gy SBRT to primary tumor, nephrectomy 4 weeks later. Some clones are missing from TCRdb's copy, which holds only in-frame ones; the method was immunoSEQ multiplex PCR. The sample contains around 20,000 clones, about 51% of which appear only once.

The material sequenced was tumor tissue, taken from a patient whose treatment included radiotherapy and nephrectomy. The chain recombines TRBV19 with TRBJ2-2; 7 bases agree with TRBD1. The sequence was collected from a woman in her fifties or sixties with renal cell carcinoma. The CDR3 nucleotides are TGTGCCAGTAGTCTATCCCCCAAATCGACAGGGAAGAGGAGAACCGGGGAGCTGTTTTTT. Protein: CASSLSPKSTGKRRTGELFF.